Here is one T cell receptor beta chain with its context. Antigen specificity is unknown. The entry originates in a study of T cell responses to AZD1222 COVID-19 vaccine. General study results and limits: Seropositivity was recorded at baseline in only a handful of AZD1222 recipients.

Assay used: immunoSEQ multiplex PCR; TCRdb lists only in-frame clones, some missing. This table has about 120,000 clones, under 90% appearing once. The receptor was isolated from an adult in good health. Material: peripheral blood, obtained on day 0 of AZD1222 vaccination.

CDR3 in amino acids: CASSIAGNTGELFF. The CDR3 nucleotides read TGTGCCAGCAGTATAGCGGGGAACACCGGGGAGCTGTTTTTT. This chain uses TRBV28 with TRBJ2-2; 7 nucleotides align to TRBD2. Losses at the gene ends were 5 bases for V and 1 base for J; bases not matched to a gene: 1. The V gene's germline CDR1 is MDHEN and CDR2 SYDVKM. This CDR3 spans 14 amino acids. The variable domain in full, with the rest retrieved from reference TRBV28 and TRBJ2-2, is DVKVTQSSRYLVKRTGEKVFLECVQDMDHENMFWYRQDPGLGLRLIYFSYDVKMKEKGDIPEGYSVSREKKERFSLILESASTNQTSMYLCASSIAGNTGELFFGEGSRLTVL.